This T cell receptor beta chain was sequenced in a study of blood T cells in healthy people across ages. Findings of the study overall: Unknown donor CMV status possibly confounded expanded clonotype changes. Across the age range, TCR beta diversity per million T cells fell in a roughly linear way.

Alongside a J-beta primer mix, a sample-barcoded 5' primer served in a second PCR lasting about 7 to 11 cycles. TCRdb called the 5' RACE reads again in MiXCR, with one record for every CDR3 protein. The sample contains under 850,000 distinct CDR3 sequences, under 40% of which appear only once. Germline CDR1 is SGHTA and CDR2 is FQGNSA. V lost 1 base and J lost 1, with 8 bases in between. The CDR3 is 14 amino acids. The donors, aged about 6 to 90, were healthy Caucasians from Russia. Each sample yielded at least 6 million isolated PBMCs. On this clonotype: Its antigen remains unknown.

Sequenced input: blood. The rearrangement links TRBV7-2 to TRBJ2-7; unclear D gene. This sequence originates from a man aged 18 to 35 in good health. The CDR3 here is CASSLGATSYEQYF. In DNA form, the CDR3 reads TGTGCCAGCAGCTTAGGTGCCACTTCCTACGAGCAGTACTTC.